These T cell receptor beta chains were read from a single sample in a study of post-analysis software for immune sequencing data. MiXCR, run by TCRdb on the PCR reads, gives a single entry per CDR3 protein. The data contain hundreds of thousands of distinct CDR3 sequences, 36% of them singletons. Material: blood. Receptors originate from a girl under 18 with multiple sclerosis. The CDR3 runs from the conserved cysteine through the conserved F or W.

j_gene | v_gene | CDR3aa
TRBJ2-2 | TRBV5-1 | CASSFRGRTGELFF
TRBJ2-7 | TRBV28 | CATQGWLTYEQYF
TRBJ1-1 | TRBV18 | CASSPSRSATEAFF
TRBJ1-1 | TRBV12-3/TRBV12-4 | CASSPGKGWNTEAFF
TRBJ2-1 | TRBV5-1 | CASSLALAGGYNEQFF
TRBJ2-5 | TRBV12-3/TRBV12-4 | CASRRGTVDGEAQYF
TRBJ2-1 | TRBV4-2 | CASSQEGRGNEQFF
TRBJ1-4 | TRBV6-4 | CASSSCGQGVSEKLFF
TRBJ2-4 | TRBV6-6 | CASSYEHGTKNIQYF
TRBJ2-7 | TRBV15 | CATSPGTSEQYF
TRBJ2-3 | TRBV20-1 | CSAERGGSADTQYF
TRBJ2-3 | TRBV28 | CASSGDTFTDTQYF
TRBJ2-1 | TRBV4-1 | CASSQDRTSGNEQFF
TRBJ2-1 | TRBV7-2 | CASSFLSHNEQFF
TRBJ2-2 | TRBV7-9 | CASSSDRETGELFF
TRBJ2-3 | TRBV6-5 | CASTLGGASTDTQYF
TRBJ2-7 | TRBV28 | CASSLASGGRNEQYF
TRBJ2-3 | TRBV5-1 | CASSLLLGGTTDTQYF
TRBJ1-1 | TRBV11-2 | CASSHQGAGGTEAFF
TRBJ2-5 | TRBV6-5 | CASSALRGVQETQYF
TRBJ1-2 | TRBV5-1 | CASSPMTGTNYGYTF
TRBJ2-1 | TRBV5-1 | CASSLGLAGVFFF
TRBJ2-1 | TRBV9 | CASSPSGVGLAGGRWYNEQFF
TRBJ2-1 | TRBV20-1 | CSAPSFRDGNEQFF
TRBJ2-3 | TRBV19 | CASNLPGQGATDTQYF
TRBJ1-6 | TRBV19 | CASSERGQGFNSPLHF
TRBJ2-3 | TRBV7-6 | CASSNPASGGGTDTQYF
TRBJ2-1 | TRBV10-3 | CAIRVSGGRDSYNEQFF
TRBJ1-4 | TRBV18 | CASSLDRVGKLFF
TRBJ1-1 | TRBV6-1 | CASSEVQNTEAFF
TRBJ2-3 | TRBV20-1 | CSASVVLAAKDTQYF
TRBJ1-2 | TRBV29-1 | CSVPDSPYYGYTF
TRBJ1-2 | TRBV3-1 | CAGSQAENYGYTF
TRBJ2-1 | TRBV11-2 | CASSPKAGVYNEQFF
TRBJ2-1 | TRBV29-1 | CSVEPIPGTGVNEQFF
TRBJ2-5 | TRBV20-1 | CSARDHLGSARMETQYF
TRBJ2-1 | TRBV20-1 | CSARDGNSGRAEQFF
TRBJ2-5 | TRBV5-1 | CASRVTEETQYF
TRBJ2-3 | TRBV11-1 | CASSLEEIALMRETDTQYF
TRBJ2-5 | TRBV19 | CASSIIERETQYF
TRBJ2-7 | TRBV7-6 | CASSPGLETQSSYEQYF
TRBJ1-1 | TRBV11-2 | CASSFSPRVGNTEAFF
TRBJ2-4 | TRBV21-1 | CATPLESAKNIQYF